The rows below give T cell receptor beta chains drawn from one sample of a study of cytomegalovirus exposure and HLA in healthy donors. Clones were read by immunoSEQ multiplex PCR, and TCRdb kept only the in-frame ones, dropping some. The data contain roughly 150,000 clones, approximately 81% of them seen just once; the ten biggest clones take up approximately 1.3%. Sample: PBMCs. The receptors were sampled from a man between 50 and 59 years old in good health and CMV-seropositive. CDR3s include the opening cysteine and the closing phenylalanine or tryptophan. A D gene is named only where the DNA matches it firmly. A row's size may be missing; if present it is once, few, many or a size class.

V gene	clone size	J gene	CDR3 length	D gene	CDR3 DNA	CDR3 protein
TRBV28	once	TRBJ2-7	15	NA	TGTGCCAGCACACCGGGAGAGGCCACTCTCTACGAGCAGTACTTC	CASTPGEATLYEQYF
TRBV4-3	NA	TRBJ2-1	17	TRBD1	TGCGCCAGCAGCCAATACCTCGGGACAGGGGGTAAAAATGAGCAGTTCTTC	CASSQYLGTGGKNEQFF
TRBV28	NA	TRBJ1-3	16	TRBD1	TGTGCCAGCAGTTTTGGACAGGGGGCGCAGGGAAACACCATATATTTT	CASSFGQGAQGNTIYF
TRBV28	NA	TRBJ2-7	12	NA	TGTGCCAGCACCCAACAGGGCCTTGAGCAGTACTTC	CASTQQGLEQYF
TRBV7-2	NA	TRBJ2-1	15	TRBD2	TGTGCCAGCAGCTTAACTAGCGGGAGCAGCAATGAGCAGTTCTTC	CASSLTSGSSNEQFF
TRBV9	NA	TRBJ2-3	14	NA	TGTGCCAGCAGCCCCCGGACTTTCACAGATACGCAGTATTTT	CASSPRTFTDTQYF
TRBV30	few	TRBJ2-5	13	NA	TGTGCCTGGAGTGTACTGGACTTCGCGACCCAGTACTTC	CAWSVLDFATQYF
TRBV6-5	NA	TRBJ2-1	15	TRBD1	TGTGCCAGCAATGTAGACAGGGGGCCCTACAATGAGCAGTTCTTC	CASNVDRGPYNEQFF
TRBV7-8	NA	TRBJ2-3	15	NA	TGTGCCAGCAGCCCCCGGTTTAGCGGCACAGATACGCAGTATTTT	CASSPRFSGTDTQYF
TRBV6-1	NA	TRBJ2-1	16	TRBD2	TGTGCCAGCAGTGGACTAGCGGGGGGTCTGACGGATGAGCAGTTCTTC	CASSGLAGGLTDEQFF
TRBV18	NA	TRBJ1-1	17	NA	TGTGCCAGCTCACCACCTGGGAGCGGGGCAGCGCACACTGAAGCTTTCTTT	CASSPPGSGAAHTEAFF
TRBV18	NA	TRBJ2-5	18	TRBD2	TGTGCCAGCTCACCACTCGGCCCCGGGACTAGCATCCTAGAGACCCAGTACTTC	CASSPLGPGTSILETQYF
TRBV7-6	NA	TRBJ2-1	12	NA	TGTGCCAGCAGCTCCCCCGGGGATGAGCAGTTCTTC	CASSSPGDEQFF
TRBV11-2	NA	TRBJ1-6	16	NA	TGTGCCAGCAGCCCCCTGGTTACAGCAAATAATTCACCCCTCCACTTT	CASSPLVTANNSPLHF
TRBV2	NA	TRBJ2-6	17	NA	TGTGCCAGCAGTGACGGACAGCGAGGCTCTGGGGCCAACGTCCTGACTTTC	CASSDGQRGSGANVLTF
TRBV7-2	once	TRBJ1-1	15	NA	TGTGCCAGCAGCTTAGGCGGGGGCATGAACACTGAAGCTTTCTTT	CASSLGGGMNTEAFF
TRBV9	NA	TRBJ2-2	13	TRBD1	TGTGCCAGCGGCAGGGGGCAGATCGGGGAGCTGTTTTTT	CASGRGQIGELFF
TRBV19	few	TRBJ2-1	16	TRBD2	TGTGCCAGTAGTATGGGAGCGGGGGCCTTCTACAATGAGCAGTTCTTC	CASSMGAGAFYNEQFF
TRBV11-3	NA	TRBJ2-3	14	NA	TGTGCCAGCAGCTTACGGGGGAGCACAGATACGCAGTATTTT	CASSLRGSTDTQYF
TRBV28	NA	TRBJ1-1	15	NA	TGTGCCAGCAGAGAACCGTTACCGGGGAACACTGAAGCTTTCTTT	CASREPLPGNTEAFF
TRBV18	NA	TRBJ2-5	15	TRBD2	TGTGCCAGCTCACCCGGGACTAGCGGGAGTGAGACCCAGTACTTC	CASSPGTSGSETQYF
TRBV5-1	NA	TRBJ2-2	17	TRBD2	TGCGCCAGCAGAATGATAGCGGGAGGGCCGGTCACCGGGGAGCTGTTTTTT	CASRMIAGGPVTGELFF
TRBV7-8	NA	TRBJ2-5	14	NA	TGTGCCAGCAGCTCCTGGGGGCGCCAAGAGACCCAGTACTTC	CASSSWGRQETQYF